Presented here are 27 T cell receptor beta chains from one specimen sequenced in a study of T-cell memory formation after mild COVID-19 (dated by TCRdb to 2020 to 2023). The library came from 5' RACE. This sample was sequenced with an Illumina NovaSeq 6000. TCRdb took the public reads, trimmed them with fastp at Q25, ran MiXCR for clone calling and kept in-frame beta chains. One record per CDR3 amino acid sequence lists the most common genes and DNA. For this sample the table gives roughly 190,000 distinct CDR3 sequences, of which around 26% were detected only once. The top ten clones comprise around 10% of the sample. Sequencing was done on a sample of PBMCs or a T cell subset sorted from them (not recorded which). The source is an adult woman who had mild COVID-19 (a few samples of this study predate the infection). The sample titles of this study are shuffled in the database, so cell type and time point are left out; the donor was told from shared clones.

The CDR3 DNA sequence: TGTGCCAGCAGCTCGGGACTAGCGTTGGAGACCCAGTACTTC. Translating it yields CASSSGLALETQYF. The gene calls are TRBV7-9 and TRBJ2-5, with TRBD2 matching 10 bases. Unmatched junction bases numbered 4, after V lost 4 bases and J lost 5 bases. Per germline, CDR1 SEHNR and CDR2 FQNEAQ (reference sequence). The CDR3 has 14 amino acids.

The table lists this clonotype with a few counts. The chain is built from TRBV7-3 and TRBJ2-3; TRBD2 is a possible D gene (7 bases). CDR1 is SGHTA, CDR2 FQGTGA, per germline. Trimming removed 5 bases at V and 4 bases at J, with 19 bases between. This CDR3 is built from 16 residues. The chain's CDR3 is CASSPRGGGFSDTQYF. The CDR3 DNA sequence: TGTGCCAGCAGCCCAAGGGGCGGGGGCTTCTCAGATACGCAGTATTTT.

The rearrangement uses TRBV12-3 or TRBV12-4 and TRBJ2-1, with TRBD1 identical over 7 bases. V lost 5 bases to trimming and J lost 7 bases; unmatched junction nucleotides: 8. The CDR3 totals 14 residues. The CDR3 loop is CASSVTGASNEQFF. As DNA, the CDR3 is TGTGCCAGCAGTGTCACAGGGGCGAGTAATGAGCAGTTCTTC.

CDR3 region: CASSQAGTLKSGAFF. The DNA of the CDR3 is TGCGCCAGCAGCCAAGCCGGGACGCTGAAAAGCGGAGCTTTCTTT. The chain employs TRBV4-1 and TRBJ1-1; possible D gene TRBD1, 5 bases. The V gene lost 1 base and the J gene lost 10 bases, with 19 bases spanning the gap. The CDR3 runs 15 residues. CDR1 is MGHRA, CDR2 YSYEKL, per germline.

There are a few counts of this clonotype. The V call is TRBV20-1, the J call TRBJ2-4; D is ambiguous. This CDR3 contains 13 residues. V gave up 3 bases and J gave up 3 bases, with 9 bases separating them. Germline V gene lookup returns CDR1 DFQATT and CDR2 SNEGSKA (reference sequence). The CDR3 here is CSASERLKNIQYF. The CDR3 DNA reads as TGCAGTGCTAGTGAGAGACTCAAAAACATTCAGTACTTC.

This clonotype was picked up a small number of times. The genes are TRBV5-6 and TRBJ2-3; TRBD1 agrees at 7 bases. Trimming removed 7 bases from V and 0 bases from J; junction bases left unmatched: 2. Per the germline V gene, CDR1 is SGHDT and CDR2 is YYEEEE. The CDR3 runs 13 residues. For the CDR3, the DNA is TGTGCCAGCTCGGGACAGAGCACAGATACGCAGTATTTT. Translation: CASSGQSTDTQYF.

This chain connects TRBV4-1 to TRBJ2-5; 8 bases are shared with TRBD2. Germline V gene lookup returns CDR1 MGHRA and CDR2 YSYEKL. With V trimmed by 4 bases and J by 5 bases, 18 bases remained unmatched. The CDR3 is made up of 18 amino acids. CDR3 nucleotides: TGCGCCAGCAGCCCGAAACGGGCGGGGGGACGGCACCGGGAGACCCAGTACTTC. Amino acid sequence: CASSPKRAGGRHRETQYF.

This rearrangement joins TRBV2 to TRBJ1-2, with 12 bases lining up with TRBD1. The CDR3 is 15 amino acids. The V gene end was trimmed by 5 bases and the J gene end by 4 bases; junction bases not matched to a gene: 5. The germline gives CDR1 SNHLY, CDR2 FYNNEI. The CDR3 sequence: CASSLGQGAPYGYTF. The CDR3 nucleotides are TGTGCCAGCAGTCTGGGACAGGGGGCTCCCTATGGCTACACCTTC.

In its sample, this clonotype was seen a few times. V gene TRBV19 combines with J gene TRBJ1-2; D is possibly TRBD1 (5 bases). Germline-derived CDR1 and CDR2 are LNHDA and SQIVND (reference sequence). The CDR3 loop spans 14 amino acids. V gave up 7 bases and J gave up 4 bases, with 16 bases separating them. The CDR3 sequence is CASTTSTEVYGYTF. CDR3 coding DNA: TGTGCCAGTACCACCTCGACAGAGGTCTATGGCTACACCTTC. The full variable domain, completed using reference TRBV19 and TRBJ1-2, is DGGITQSPKYLFRKEGQNVTLSCEQNLNHDAMYWYRQDPGQGLRLIYYSQIVNDFQKGDIAEGYSVSREKKESFPLTVTSAQKNPTAFYLCASTTSTEVYGYTFGSGTRLTVV.

Notes on this clonotype: Relative to the germline gene, one junction end is altered; a read error may explain this. The rearrangement links TRBV15 to TRBJ1-5; 7 nucleotides line up with TRBD1. The V gene's germline CDR1 is LNHNV and CDR2 YYDKDF (reference sequence). This CDR3 contains 16 residues. The CDR3 protein is CATSGARQGEDQHQHF. CDR3 coding DNA: TGTGCCACCAGCGGAGCGAGACAGGGAGAGGATCAGCACCAGCATTTT.

This clonotype was picked up a small number of times. This rearrangement joins TRBV6-2 or TRBV6-3 to TRBJ2-2, with TRBD2 as a possible D gene (5 bases). Germline assignment: CDR1 MNHEY and CDR2 SVGEGT. The CDR3 is 14 amino acids. Trimming pared 5 bases from V and 1 base from J, leaving 8 bases between. The CDR3 coding sequence is TGTGCCAGCAGTATTCGGGGGAACACCGGGGAGCTGTTTTTT. Amino acids: CASSIRGNTGELFF.

The CDR3 DNA follows: TGTGCCACGGACAGGGGCTGGAATAGCAATCAGCCCCAGCATTTT. This translates into CATDRGWNSNQPQHF. The chain joins TRBV10-3 to TRBJ1-5, with 9 bases identical to TRBD1. The germline V gene has CDR1 ENHRY and CDR2 SYGVKD. J gave up 0 bases and V 10 bases, and 7 bases lay outside the gene matches. CDR3 length equals 15 residues.

This chain joins TRBV5-1 and TRBJ2-2; D gene ambiguous. The V end lost 3 bases, the J end lost 7 bases, and 7 bases lay between the germline ends. CDR3 size: 12 residues. The germline gives CDR1 SGHRS, CDR2 YFSETQ. CDR3 sequence: CASSWEDGELFF. CDR3 coding DNA: TGCGCCAGCAGCTGGGAAGACGGGGAGCTGTTTTTT.

The chain carries TRBV5-6 and TRBJ2-7; 12 nucleotides align to TRBD2. The CDR3 extends over 16 amino acids. V shed 3 bases, J shed 4 bases, and the junction held 8 bases outside the gene matches. Germline V gene sequence: CDR1 SGHDT, CDR2 YYEEEE. The CDR3 here is CASSSTTSGRRYEQYF. CDR3 in DNA: TGTGCCAGCAGCTCTACGACTAGCGGGAGAAGGTACGAGCAGTACTTC.

This clonotype has just one count. The CDR3: CATSRGAPEKLFF. In DNA, the CDR3 is TGTGCCACCAGCAGAGGGGCTCCTGAAAAACTGTTTTTT. The chain combines TRBV15 with TRBJ1-4; D not resolved. V was pared by 1 base and J by 7 bases, with 7 bases between. Germline lookup yields CDR1 LNHNV and CDR2 YYDKDF (reference sequence). The length of the CDR3 is 13 residues. The full variable domain, with the rest looked up from reference TRBV15 and TRBJ1-4, is DAMVIQNPRYQVTQFGKPVTLSCSQTLNHNVMYWYQQKSSQAPKLLFHYYDKDFNNEADTPDNFQSRRPNTSFCFLDIRSPGLGDTAMYLCATSRGAPEKLFFGSGTQLSVL.

The chain has TRBV11-2 and TRBJ2-3; no reliable D call. This CDR3 region has 11 residues. Germline values: CDR1 SGHAT, CDR2 FQNNGV. Trimming took 5 bases from V and 12 from J, leaving 12 bases between them. CDR3 amino acids: CASSPSMAQYF. The CDR3 bases are TGTGCCAGCAGCCCCAGTATGGCCCAGTATTTT.

The chain's CDR3 is CASSGSSTGALTKNIQYF. CDR3 in DNA: TGTGCCAGCAGCGGATCCAGCACTGGGGCTTTAACCAAAAACATTCAGTACTTC. The chain couples TRBV5-5 to TRBJ2-4; TRBD1 might be the D (5 bases). This CDR3 has 18 amino acids. Germline V gene sequence: CDR1 SGHKS, CDR2 YYEKEE (reference sequence). With 4 bases removed from V and 2 bases from J, the gap between germline ends came to 22 bases.

V and J are TRBV6-5 and TRBJ2-2, with no clear D. CDR3 size: 17 residues. Trimming pared 5 bases from V and 1 base from J, leaving 17 bases between. Germline CDR1 reads MNHEY; CDR2 reads SVGAGI. This CDR3 is CASSPLGYGVNTGELFF. The CDR3 DNA follows: TGTGCCAGCAGTCCGTTGGGTTATGGGGTGAACACCGGGGAGCTGTTTTTT.

This clonotype was counted only a few times. V usage is TRBV4-1 and J usage is TRBJ2-4, with 15 bases fitting TRBD2. The CDR3 spans 18 residues. The germline V gene encodes CDR1 MGHRA and CDR2 YSYEKL. The V and J ends lost 4 bases and 1 base, in that order; junction bases with no gene match: 5. The CDR3 coding sequence is TGCGCCAGCAGCCTGGGACTAGCGGGGGGCTCGGCCAAAAACATTCAGTACTTC. It translates to CASSLGLAGGSAKNIQYF.

V usage is TRBV7-2 and J usage is TRBJ2-7; 11 nucleotides line up with TRBD2. The CDR3 length is 15 residues. J gave up 3 bases and V 1 base, and 2 bases lay outside the gene matches. From germline, CDR1 is SGHTA and CDR2 FQGNSA. The CDR3 reads CASSLVLAGDYEQYF. For the CDR3, the DNA is TGTGCCAGCAGCTTAGTACTAGCGGGAGACTACGAGCAGTACTTC.

This chain links TRBV6-1 with TRBJ1-1; 8 bases agree with TRBD1. CDR1 is MNHNS, CDR2 SASEGT, per germline. V gave up 0 bases and J gave up 0 bases; unmatched junction bases: 6. This CDR3 has 17 amino acids. The CDR3 protein is CASSEAGRGQLNTEAFF. CDR3 bases: TGTGCCAGCAGTGAAGCCGGCAGGGGGCAACTGAACACTGAAGCTTTCTTT.

V gene TRBV25-1 combines with J gene TRBJ2-5; 12 positions match TRBD2. Per the germline V gene, CDR1 is MGHDK and CDR2 is SYGVNS. J gave up 4 bases and V 4 bases, and 1 base lay outside the gene matches. CDR3 length equals 14 residues. Here the CDR3 reads CASSGLAGVETQYF. The CDR3 DNA is TGTGCCAGCAGTGGACTAGCGGGAGTAGAGACCCAGTACTTC.

The table lists this clonotype with many counts. The chain couples TRBV2 to TRBJ2-2; 9 nucleotides line up with TRBD2. The germline V gene encodes CDR1 SNHLY and CDR2 FYNNEI. The CDR3 totals 15 residues. V lost 6 bases to trimming and J lost 9 bases; unmatched junction nucleotides: 11. The CDR3 region has the DNA TGTGCCAGCAGGGGAAGCGGGGGGCCCTCCCGGGAGCTGTTTTTT. It specifies CASRGSGGPSRELFF.

Only a few counts were recorded for this clonotype. The chain joins TRBV12-3 or TRBV12-4 to TRBJ2-7; TRBD1 might be the D (7 bases). V lost 3 bases and J lost 4, with 16 bases in between. The CDR3 has 15 residues. DNA of the CDR3: TGTGCCAGCAGTTTGGAGGGGGCTTCTATTTACGAGCAGTACTTC. It yields the protein CASSLEGASIYEQYF.

There are a few counts of this clonotype. V gene TRBV6-6 combines with J gene TRBJ2-4; D gene ambiguous. The CDR3 runs 13 residues. Trimming shortened V by 6 bases and J by 3 bases, and 9 bases separated the two germline ends. CDR1 is MNHNY and CDR2 is SVGAGI in the germline V gene (reference sequence). The CDR3 coding sequence is TGTGCCAGCAGAGGAGAGGTCAAAAACATTCAGTACTTC. Protein product: CASRGEVKNIQYF.

The chain is built from TRBV7-2 and TRBJ2-1; TRBD2 matches at 13 bases. The CDR3 has 15 residues. The V gene end was trimmed by 5 bases and the J gene end by 9 bases; junction bases not matched to a gene: 7. The germline V gene encodes CDR1 SGHTA and CDR2 FQGNSA. CDR3 sequence (DNA): TGTGCCAGCAGCACTAGCGGGAGGGCCCTCTTTGAGCAGTTCTTC. Translated, it gives CASSTSGRALFEQFF.

The chain combines TRBV11-2 with TRBJ1-2; D remains ambiguous. V gave up 5 bases and J gave up 2 bases, with 6 bases separating them. This CDR3 has 12 amino acids. Germline CDR1 SGHAT, CDR2 FQNNGV. The CDR3 loop reads CASSPRNYGYTF. The CDR3 nucleotides are TGTGCCAGCAGCCCTCGGAACTATGGCTACACCTTC.